This T cell receptor beta chain was sequenced in a study of Graves' ophthalmopathy and Graves' hyperthyroidism. The CDR3 contains 14 residues. The V segment lost 2 bases and the J segment 4 bases; nucleotides outside the gene matches: 3. The TCR beta CDR3 regions underwent amplification from RNA transcripts. Second-round multiplex PCR came after a first-round RT-PCR that employed HTBI primers. TCRdb re-called the multiplex PCR reads through MiXCR, storing one row per CDR3 protein. The sample consists of about 220,000 distinct CDR3 sequences, roughly 21% of them appearing once. In its sample, this clonotype was seen many times.

The sample taken for sequencing was peripheral blood. The sequence came from a woman in her forties or fifties with Graves' ophthalmopathy. The gene calls are TRBV12-3 or TRBV12-4 and TRBJ2-7; 9 bases are a match to TRBD2. The chain's CDR3 is CASSLMAGGYEQYF. CDR3 sequence (DNA): TGTGCCAGCAGTTTAATGGCGGGAGGGTACGAGCAGTACTTC.